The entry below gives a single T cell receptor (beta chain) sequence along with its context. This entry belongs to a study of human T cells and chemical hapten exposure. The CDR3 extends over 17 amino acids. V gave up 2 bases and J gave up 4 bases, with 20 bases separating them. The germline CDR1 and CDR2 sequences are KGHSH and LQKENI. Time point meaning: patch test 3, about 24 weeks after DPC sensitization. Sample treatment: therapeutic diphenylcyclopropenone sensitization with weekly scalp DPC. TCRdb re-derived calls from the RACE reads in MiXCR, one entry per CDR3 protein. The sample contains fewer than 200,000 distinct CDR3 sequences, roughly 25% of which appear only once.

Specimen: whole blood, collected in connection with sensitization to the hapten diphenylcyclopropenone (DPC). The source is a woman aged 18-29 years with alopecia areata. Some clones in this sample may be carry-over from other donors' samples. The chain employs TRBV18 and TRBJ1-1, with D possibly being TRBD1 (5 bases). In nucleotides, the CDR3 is TGTGCCAGCTCACCAGTTGTAAGGGGCGGCCTGTCCACTGAAGCTTTCTTT. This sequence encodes CASSPVVRGGLSTEAFF.